This passage covers 13 T cell receptor beta chains from one sample sequenced in a study of cytomegalovirus exposure and HLA in healthy donors. Only in-frame clones appear in the TCRdb table, and some are missing; sequencing was by immunoSEQ multiplex PCR. Altogether roughly 80,000 clones are present, approximately 93% being singletons, with the ten largest covering approximately 2%. What was sequenced was PBMCs. The origin of the receptors is a woman under 30 in good health and CMV-seronegative.

The chain carries TRBV6-1 and TRBJ1-6, with a possible D match to TRBD1 (5 bases). Germline V gives CDR1 MNHNS, CDR2 SASEGT. This CDR3 has 14 residues. The V end lost 6 bases, the J end lost 7 bases, and 13 bases lay between the germline ends. CDR3 coding DNA: TGTGCCAGCAGGAGTTCAGACAGAAATTCACCCCTCCACTTT. The encoded protein is CASRSSDRNSPLHF.

The chain links TRBV11-2 to TRBJ2-5, with 7 nucleotides matching TRBD2. Germline V CDR1 and CDR2: SGHAT, FQNNGV. V lost 0 bases and J lost 3; bases outside the gene matches: 7. The CDR3 is made up of 16 amino acids. CDR3 nucleotides: TGTGCCAGCAGCTTAGATCTAACTAGCGCCAAAGAGACCCAGTACTTC. Translating gives CASSLDLTSAKETQYF.

The V gene is TRBV6-1, the J gene TRBJ1-5, with D perhaps TRBD1 (5 bases). From germline, CDR1 is MNHNS and CDR2 SASEGT. This CDR3 spans 14 amino acids. Trimming stripped 4 bases from V and 10 bases from J, with 17 bases between. The DNA for the CDR3 is TGTGCCAGCAGTGGTGCTATGGAGGGGCAACCCCAGCATTTT. This sequence encodes CASSGAMEGQPQHF.

The chain is built from TRBV2 and TRBJ1-2; no definite D call. The CDR3 is made up of 13 amino acids. V lost 4 bases and J lost 3, with 9 bases in between. Germline V gives CDR1 SNHLY, CDR2 FYNNEI. The CDR3 DNA follows: TGTGCCAGCAGTGGGACTCTCCACTATGGCTACACCTTC. Its translation is CASSGTLHYGYTF.

A single count supports this clone. The rearrangement joins TRBV7-6 to TRBJ1-4, with 8 bases fitting TRBD1. The length of the CDR3 is 15 residues. Germline lookup yields CDR1 SGHVS and CDR2 FNYEAQ. With V trimmed by 4 bases and J by 3 bases, 4 bases remained unmatched. CDR3 sequence (DNA): TGTGCCAGCAGCTCGGACAGGGTTGCTAATGAAAAACTGTTTTTT. It specifies CASSSDRVANEKLFF.

CDR3 nucleotides: TGTGCCTGGGACGAAACCGGGACAGCGGTACCCTACGAGCAGTACTTC. Its protein product is CAWDETGTAVPYEQYF. The chain joins TRBV30 to TRBJ2-7; 7 bases are a match to TRBD1. The CDR3 totals 16 residues. Germline lookup yields CDR1 GTSNPN and CDR2 SVGIG (reference sequence). J was trimmed by 2 bases and V by 5 bases; bases with no gene match: 15.

The rearrangement joins TRBV4-3 to TRBJ1-4; 8 bases are shared with TRBD1. Germline V gives CDR1 LGHNA, CDR2 YSLEER. The V segment lost 6 bases and the J segment 4 bases; nucleotides outside the gene matches: 7. This CDR3 comprises 15 residues. CDR3 bases: TGCGCCAGCAGGCTTCAGGGGGCCGGTAATGAAAAACTGTTTTTT. This gives the protein CASRLQGAGNEKLFF.

The chain links TRBV11-2 to TRBJ2-7; 7 bases fit TRBD1. Trimming took 1 base from V and 3 from J; bases not matched to a gene: 6. The CDR3 spans 15 residues. Germline V gene data show CDR1 as SGHAT and CDR2 as FQNNGV. CDR3 nucleotide sequence: TGTGCCAGCAGCTTAGCCGGACAGGTCTACTACGAGCAGTACTTC. Its translation is CASSLAGQVYYEQYF.

This clone was counted a few times. The chain combines TRBV2 with TRBJ2-7; the D gene is possibly TRBD2 (5 bases). The germline V gene encodes CDR1 SNHLY and CDR2 FYNNEI. The CDR3 runs 12 residues. The germline V and J ends were trimmed by 4 bases and 10 bases, with 14 bases remaining between them. CDR3 coding DNA: TGTGCCAGCAGTGGAGGAGGACTCCGCCAGTACTTC. Amino acids: CASSGGGLRQYF.

The V and J genes are TRBV6-1 and TRBJ1-1, with D tentatively TRBD1 (5 bases). Germline lookup yields CDR1 MNHNS and CDR2 SASEGT. CDR3 length equals 14 residues. Deletions cut 1 base from V and 1 base from J, with 7 bases between. Written as DNA, the CDR3 is TGTGCCAGCAGTGAAGGGGGCCCGAACACTGAAGCTTTCTTT. Protein: CASSEGGPNTEAFF.

The gene calls are TRBV11-3 and TRBJ2-5, with 9 bases that match TRBD1. Germline values: CDR1 SGHNT, CDR2 YENEEA. J gave up 5 bases and V 5 bases, and 15 bases lay outside the gene matches. The CDR3 is 17 residues long. The CDR3 sequence: CASSPKPGQGGWETQYF. CDR3 DNA: TGTGCCAGCAGCCCTAAACCGGGACAGGGAGGGTGGGAGACCCAGTACTTC.

The rearrangement uses TRBV27 and TRBJ1-5; D might be TRBD1 (5 bases). The CDR3 sequence is 16 residues long. Germline lookup yields CDR1 MNHEY and CDR2 SMNVEV (reference sequence). The germline V and J ends were trimmed by 4 bases and 7 bases, with 20 bases remaining between them. The CDR3 here is CASSSGLGQGHQPQHF. DNA for the CDR3: TGTGCCAGCAGTTCAGGTCTTGGGCAGGGTCACCAGCCCCAGCATTTT.

The chain joins TRBV28 to TRBJ1-1; 8 bases fit TRBD1. CDR3 length: 15 amino acids. Germline V CDR1 and CDR2: MDHEN, SYDVKM. V lost 5 bases to trimming and J lost 0 bases; unmatched junction nucleotides: 5. The CDR3 sequence: CASSPQTGVNTEAFF. DNA for the CDR3: TGTGCCAGCAGTCCGCAGACAGGGGTGAACACTGAAGCTTTCTTT.